The T cell receptor beta chain described here comes from a study of beta chain features in type 1 diabetes. Whole-study findings and limits: Fewer junction insertions and more nucleotide deletions appeared in type 1 diabetes patients.

Germline CDR1 is MNHEY and CDR2 is SVGAGI. The J segment lost 4 bases and the V segment lost 4 bases, leaving 6 bases of the junction unmatched. The CDR3 runs 14 residues. CD4+ naive, central memory, regulatory and stem cell-like memory cells were sorted via CD45RO/CCR7/CD25/CD127/CD95/CD27. Sequencing targeted expressed TCRB transcripts, as all isolated RNA had been reverse transcribed. Clones were read by immunoSEQ multiplex PCR, and TCRdb kept only the in-frame ones, dropping some. This repertoire shows 150,000 to 200,000 clones, approximately 13% found once; its top ten account for 0.6% to 0.8%. This clone showed up just a few times. Its antigen is undetermined.

The clonotype originates from a woman aged 18-29 years in good health. The J gene is TRBJ1-2, the V gene TRBV6-5; TRBD1 matches at 7 bases. Sequencing input: central memory CD4+ T cells from blood. The CDR3 protein is CASSWTGTTYGYTF. As DNA, the CDR3 is TGTGCCAGCAGTTGGACAGGCACCACCTATGGCTACACCTTC.